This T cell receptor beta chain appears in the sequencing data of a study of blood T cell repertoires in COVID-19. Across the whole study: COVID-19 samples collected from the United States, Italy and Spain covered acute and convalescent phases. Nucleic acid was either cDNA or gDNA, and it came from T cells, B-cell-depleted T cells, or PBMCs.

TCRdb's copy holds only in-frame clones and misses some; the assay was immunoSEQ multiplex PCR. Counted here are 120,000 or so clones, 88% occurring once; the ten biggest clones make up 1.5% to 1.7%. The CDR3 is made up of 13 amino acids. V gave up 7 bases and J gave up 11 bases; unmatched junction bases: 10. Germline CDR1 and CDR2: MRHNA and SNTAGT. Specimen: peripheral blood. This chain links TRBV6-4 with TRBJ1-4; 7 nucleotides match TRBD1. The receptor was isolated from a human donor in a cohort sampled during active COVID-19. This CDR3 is CASTGVPRGKLFF. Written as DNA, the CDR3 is TGTGCCAGCACAGGGGTACCCAGGGGGAAACTGTTTTTT.